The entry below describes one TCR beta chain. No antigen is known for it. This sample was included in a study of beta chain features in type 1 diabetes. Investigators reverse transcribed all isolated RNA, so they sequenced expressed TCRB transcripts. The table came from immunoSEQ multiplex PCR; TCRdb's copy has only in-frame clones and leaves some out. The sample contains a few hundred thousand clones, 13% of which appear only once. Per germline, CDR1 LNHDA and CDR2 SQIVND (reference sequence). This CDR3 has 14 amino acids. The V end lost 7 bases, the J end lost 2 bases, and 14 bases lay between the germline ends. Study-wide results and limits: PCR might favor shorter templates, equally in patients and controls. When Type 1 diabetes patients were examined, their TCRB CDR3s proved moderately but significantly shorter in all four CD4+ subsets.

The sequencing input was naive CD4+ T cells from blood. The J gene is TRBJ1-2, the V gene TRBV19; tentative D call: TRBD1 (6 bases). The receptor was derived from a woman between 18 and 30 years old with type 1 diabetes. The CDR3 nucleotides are TGTGCCAGTACTCCCAGGACAGTAAACTATGGCTACACCTTC. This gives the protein CASTPRTVNYGYTF.